These 10 T cell receptor beta chains were sequenced from one sample in a study of OX40 agonist ivuxolimab in advanced cancers. Generated by immunoSEQ multiplex PCR, the TCRdb table keeps only in-frame clones and is missing some. This table has 40,000 to 60,000 clones, about three quarters appearing once. The sequencing here drew on CD4+ or CD8+ T cells sorted from blood, taken in a trial of the OX40 agonist ivuxolimab. The origin of the receptors is an adult with an advanced solid tumor such as melanoma, head and neck, liver or kidney cancer.

This clone was detected a few times. The V call is TRBV5-6, the J call TRBJ2-1; 8 nucleotides match TRBD1. The V gene end was trimmed by 4 bases and the J gene end by 0 bases; junction bases not matched to a gene: 6. The CDR3 has 16 residues. Germline-derived CDR1 and CDR2 are SGHDT and YYEEEE. The CDR3 spells CASSGWTGSSYNEQFF. The CDR3 coding sequence is TGTGCCAGCAGCGGGTGGACAGGGAGCTCCTACAATGAGCAGTTCTTC.

The chain combines TRBV5-4 with TRBJ2-7, with 8 bases aligning to TRBD1. This CDR3 region has 11 residues. Trimming removed 10 bases from V and 3 bases from J; junction bases left unmatched: 3. CDR1 and CDR2 from the germline V gene are SGHNT and YYREEE (reference sequence). CDR3 sequence reads: CAVGTGYEQYF. Written as DNA, the CDR3 is TGTGCCGTTGGGACAGGCTACGAGCAGTACTTC. The full variable domain, in which reference TRBV5-4 and TRBJ2-7 provide the parts outside the CDR3, is ETGVTQSPTHLIKTRGQQVTLRCSSQSGHNTVSWYQQALGQGPQFIFQYYREEENGRGNFPPRFSGLQFPNYSSELNVNALELDDSALYLCAVGTGYEQYFGPGTRLTVT.

The chain has TRBV5-5 and TRBJ1-3; 8 bases align to TRBD1. The germline CDR1 and CDR2 sequences are SGHKS and YYEKEE (reference sequence). The V gene end was trimmed by 2 bases and the J gene end by 4 bases; junction bases not matched to a gene: 11. The CDR3 has 17 amino acids. DNA for the CDR3: TGTGCCAGCAGCTTCTTTCGACAGGGGAGGTCCGGAAACACCATATATTTT. Translating it yields CASSFFRQGRSGNTIYF.

The V call is TRBV20-1, the J call TRBJ2-7; D possibly corresponds to TRBD2 (5 bases). This CDR3 region has 11 residues. Trimming cost V 0 bases and J 9 bases, with 9 bases left between them. The germline CDR1 and CDR2 sequences are DFQATT and SNEGSKA (reference sequence). The CDR3 bases are TGCAGTGCTAGAGATGTGGACTTGCAGTACTTC. Its translation: CSARDVDLQYF.

The J gene is TRBJ1-6, the V gene TRBV6-6; D is undetermined. V was clipped by 6 bases and J by 13 bases, with 13 bases between them. Per germline, CDR1 MNHNY and CDR2 SVGAGI (reference sequence). The CDR3 is 12 amino acids. This CDR3 is CASRLQGRPLHF. The CDR3 region has the DNA TGTGCCAGCAGGCTACAAGGCCGGCCCCTCCACTTT.

The chain employs TRBV6-1 and TRBJ1-1, with D maybe TRBD1 (6 bases). The CDR3 runs to 13 residues. Germline V gene sequence: CDR1 MNHNS, CDR2 SASEGT. Trimming stripped 7 bases from V and 1 base from J, with 10 bases between. In nucleotides, the CDR3 is TGTGCCAGCATGTGGACAGAGAACACTGAAGCTTTCTTT. This gives the protein CASMWTENTEAFF.

The CDR3 DNA sequence: TGTGCCAGCAGTTTGGAGGGAAACATTCAGTACTTC. This encodes CASSLEGNIQYF. The chain recombines TRBV6-5 with TRBJ2-4; a weak D match, TRBD2 (6 bases). The V end lost 4 bases, the J end lost 6 bases, and 7 bases lay between the germline ends. This CDR3 has 12 amino acids. Germline loops: CDR1 MNHEY, CDR2 SVGAGI.

This clone was seen only once. V is TRBV4-3 and J is TRBJ1-4, with D perhaps matching TRBD1 (5 bases). Between the trimmed V and J ends, which lost 1 base and 2 bases, there was a span of 11 bases. Germline CDR1 LGHNA, CDR2 YSLEER. CDR3 length: 16 amino acids. CDR3 bases: TGCGCCAGCAGCCAAGGGGGAGCAGGGACTAATGAAAAACTGTTTTTT. Its translation: CASSQGGAGTNEKLFF.

This chain uses TRBV6-1 with TRBJ1-3; no reliable D call. Germline V gene lookup returns CDR1 MNHNS and CDR2 SASEGT. The CDR3 loop spans 16 amino acids. Trimming cost V 2 bases and J 1 base, with 12 bases left between them. CDR3 protein: CASSEYSGGSGNTIYF. CDR3 sequence (DNA): TGTGCCAGCAGTGAATACAGCGGAGGATCTGGAAACACCATATATTTT.

V gene TRBV5-1 combines with J gene TRBJ2-1; 8 nucleotides match TRBD2. Trimming at V came to 4 bases and at J to 2 bases, leaving 5 bases not matched to a gene. CDR1 is SGHRS and CDR2 is YFSETQ in the germline V gene. This CDR3 region has 15 residues. Here the CDR3 reads CASSQGLVAYNEQFF. Written as DNA, the CDR3 is TGCGCCAGCAGCCAGGGACTAGTCGCCTACAATGAGCAGTTCTTC.